One sample yielded the 30 T cell receptor beta chains listed below, sequenced in a study of blood T cells in healthy people across ages. With a J-beta primer mix and a sample-barcoded 5' primer, a second PCR ran 7 to 11 cycles. TCRdb reprocessed the 5' RACE reads via MiXCR and lists one record per CDR3 protein. The sample has 1.5 million to 2 million distinct CDR3 sequences, around 35% seen once. The sample comprised blood. All receptors derive from a woman aged 25-40 years in good health.

This clonotype was seen a few times. The chain joins TRBV7-2 to TRBJ2-7; maybe TRBD1 (5 bases). CDR3 size: 15 residues. V lost 4 bases, J lost 4 bases, and 17 bases lay in between. The germline V gene has CDR1 SGHTA and CDR2 FQGNSA. The CDR3, as DNA: TGTGCCAGCAGCTCGCAGGACACCCTGCTATACGAGCAGTACTTC. It translates to CASSSQDTLLYEQYF.

This clonotype was counted a few times. This chain uses TRBV10-3 with TRBJ2-6; no definite D call. Germline V CDR1 and CDR2: ENHRY, SYGVKD. V shed 4 bases and J shed 5 bases, with 12 bases lying between them. The CDR3 loop spans 15 amino acids. CDR3 sequence (DNA): TGTGCCATCAGTGGGGGTGGTGTCTGGGCCAACGTCCTGACTTTC. Its translation: CAISGGGVWANVLTF.

V and J are TRBV29-1 and TRBJ2-1; 8 nucleotides match TRBD2. CDR1 SQVTM and CDR2 ANQGSEA come from the germline V gene. The CDR3 spans 13 residues. Trimming took 4 bases from V and 7 from J; bases not matched to a gene: 6. CDR3 nucleotide sequence: TGCAGCGTTGTGGTAGCGGGGTTGAATGAGCAGTTCTTC. This encodes CSVVVAGLNEQFF.

Concerning this clonotype itself: This clone may be a read error of a much larger clone one base away. This chain links TRBV12-3 or TRBV12-4 with TRBJ1-6; 7 bases align to TRBD1. CDR3 size: 14 residues. The CDR3 nucleotides are TGTGCCAGCGGTTTCGGGGTAGGGGGCTCACCCCTCCACTTT. Its protein product is CASGFGVGGSPLHF.

The rearrangement joins TRBV13 to TRBJ2-1; the D gene is possibly TRBD2 (5 bases). This CDR3 comprises 14 residues. The V and J ends lost 2 bases and 10 bases respectively, with 15 bases between them. Germline-derived CDR1 and CDR2 are PRHDT and FYEKMQ (reference sequence). Here the CDR3 reads CASSLSGMKLEQFF. The CDR3 bases are TGTGCCAGCAGCTTAAGCGGAATGAAACTCGAGCAGTTCTTC.

The chain uses TRBV27 and TRBJ2-1, with D possibly TRBD2 on 6 matching bases. The germline V and J ends were trimmed by 5 bases and 2 bases, with 13 bases remaining between them. There are 15 residues in the CDR3. Germline CDR1 and CDR2: MNHEY and SMNVEV (reference sequence). CDR3: CASSPGTRPYNEQFF. The DNA of the CDR3 is TGTGCCAGCAGTCCCGGGACTCGCCCCTACAATGAGCAGTTCTTC.

This clonotype was seen at least ten times. The chain has TRBV4-2 and TRBJ2-3; D could derive from TRBD1 or TRBD2 (5 bases each). The CDR3 has 11 residues. V was clipped by 7 bases and J by 6 bases, with 8 bases between them. Germline V gene data show CDR1 as LGHNA and CDR2 as YNFKEQ. Written as DNA, the CDR3 is TGTGCCAGCATGGGGGTGGATACGCAGTATTTT. This translates into CASMGVDTQYF.

This clonotype has only a few counts. The gene calls are TRBV20-1 and TRBJ2-7, with 8 bases fitting TRBD2. With V trimmed by 1 base and J by 4 bases, 6 bases remained unmatched. The CDR3 loop spans 14 amino acids. Germline V CDR1 and CDR2: DFQATT, SNEGSKA (reference sequence). CDR3 DNA: TGCAGTGCTAGAGGACTAGCGAGAGGATACGAGCAGTACTTC. Its protein product is CSARGLARGYEQYF.

This chain uses TRBV20-1 with TRBJ2-1; 11 bases agree with TRBD2. V shed 5 bases and J 10 bases; nucleotides not matched to a gene: 13. The germline CDR1 and CDR2 sequences are DFQATT and SNEGSKA (reference sequence). The CDR3 totals 15 residues. The CDR3 DNA follows: TGCAGTGCTCCCCTATTTAGCGGGAGGGCCGAAGAGCAGTTCTTC. Its protein product is CSAPLFSGRAEEQFF.

The chain is built from TRBV25-1 and TRBJ1-1, with D unresolved. Germline CDR1 reads MGHDK; CDR2 reads SYGVNS. Trimming removed 0 bases from V and 6 bases from J, with 8 bases in between. The CDR3 length is 13 residues. The CDR3 region has the DNA TGTGCCAGCAGTGAATATTTGGCACCTGAAGCTTTCTTT. Its translation is CASSEYLAPEAFF.

Worth noting for this clonotype: At one end, the junction sequence differs from germline, possibly due to a read error. The rearrangement links TRBV28 to TRBJ2-5, with D perhaps TRBD1 (6 bases). With the DNA end fitting TRBJ2-7 better, the J assignment may be wrong. Germline CDR1 MDHEN, CDR2 SYDVKM. CDR3 length: 13 amino acids. The CDR3 coding sequence is TGTACCAGCAGCCCAACCCAGGGGTACGAGCAGTACTTC. Protein: CTSSPTQGYEQYF.

The chain links TRBV6-2 or TRBV6-3 to TRBJ2-7; D might be TRBD1 (6 bases). Trimming cost V 7 bases and J 3 bases, with 13 bases left between them. Germline-derived CDR1 and CDR2 are MNHEY and SVGEGT. The CDR3 length is 13 residues. CDR3 sequence reads: CASTFGQIYEQYF. The CDR3 DNA sequence: TGTGCCAGCACCTTCGGACAGATCTACGAGCAGTACTTC.

This clonotype came up a few times. The V gene is TRBV4-1, the J gene TRBJ1-5; D is uncertain. The CDR3 contains 14 residues. The V gene lost 1 base and the J gene lost 4 bases, with 8 bases spanning the gap. Germline-derived CDR1 and CDR2 are MGHRA and YSYEKL. CDR3 sequence: CASSQVRPNQPQHF. CDR3 DNA: TGCGCCAGCAGCCAAGTGCGGCCAAATCAGCCCCAGCATTTT.

Comment on this clonotype: It may be a read error: a sequence one base away is much more abundant. V usage is TRBV6-2 or TRBV6-3 and J usage is TRBJ2-5, with TRBD2 matching 12 bases. This CDR3 has 13 residues. With V trimmed by 9 bases and J by 13 bases, 12 bases remained unmatched. Looked up from germline, CDR1 is MNHEY and CDR2 is SVGEGT. CDR3 residues: CASLTSGGRERYF. The CDR3 DNA follows: TGTGCCAGTCTGACTAGCGGGGGTCGAGAGCGGTACTTC.

This clonotype was recorded only once. This sequence joins TRBV27 and TRBJ2-3, with D unclear. V shed 3 bases and J shed 4 bases, with 17 bases lying between them. The length of the CDR3 is 16 residues. Germline V gene sequence: CDR1 MNHEY, CDR2 SMNVEV (reference sequence). In nucleotides, the CDR3 is TGTGCCAGCAGTTTCGTCCGGAGTCCAAGGGCAGATACGCAGTATTTT. Its translation: CASSFVRSPRADTQYF.

This clonotype was seen a few times. The chain is built from TRBV2 and TRBJ2-3; TRBD2 agrees at 11 bases. The CDR3 length is 14 residues. Unmatched junction bases numbered 7, after V lost 10 bases and J lost 4 bases. Per the germline V gene, CDR1 is SNHLY and CDR2 is FYNNEI. The CDR3 here is CATLAGGVADTQYF. The DNA of the CDR3 is TGTGCCACCCTAGCGGGAGGAGTCGCAGATACGCAGTATTTT.

This clonotype was observed a handful of times. The chain is built from TRBV5-1 and TRBJ2-7; D not resolved. The CDR3 has 17 amino acids. V was trimmed by 4 bases and J by 2 bases, leaving 22 bases between them. Germline-derived CDR1 and CDR2 are SGHRS and YFSETQ. The CDR3 loop reads CASSLDRPDLLPYEQYF. CDR3 nucleotide sequence: TGCGCCAGCAGCCTAGATAGGCCGGACCTATTACCCTACGAGCAGTACTTC.

V usage is TRBV28 and J usage is TRBJ2-2, with 11 bases fitting TRBD1. J gave up 7 bases and V 5 bases, and 6 bases lay outside the gene matches. The CDR3 spans 15 residues. Germline CDR1 and CDR2: MDHEN and SYDVKM. CDR3 protein: CASSTGQGAGGELFF. In DNA, the CDR3 is TGTGCCAGCAGTACCGGACAGGGGGCCGGCGGGGAGCTGTTTTTT.

V usage is TRBV6-1 and J usage is TRBJ1-5; perhaps TRBD1 as D (6 bases). The CDR3 runs to 15 residues. Germline CDR1 MNHNS, CDR2 SASEGT. V lost 5 bases, J lost 3 bases, and 14 bases lay in between. CDR3 protein: CASSLTGTTNQPQHF. The CDR3 bases are TGTGCCAGCAGTTTAACCGGGACAACCAATCAGCCCCAGCATTTT.

The V and J genes are TRBV11-2 and TRBJ2-7; the D call may be TRBD1 or TRBD2 (6 bases each). Germline loops: CDR1 SGHAT, CDR2 FQNNGV. This CDR3 has 15 residues. V lost 5 bases and J lost 2, with 16 bases in between. The CDR3 region is CASSGGGGGPYEQYF. DNA for the CDR3: TGTGCCAGCAGCGGAGGCGGAGGGGGGCCCTACGAGCAGTACTTC.

This clonotype has a handful of counts. The rearrangement links TRBV5-1 to TRBJ1-1, with unresolved D. V was clipped by 4 bases and J by 5 bases, with 9 bases between them. This CDR3 is 12 amino acids long. Germline loops: CDR1 SGHRS, CDR2 YFSETQ. In DNA form, the CDR3 reads TGCGCCAGCAGCCCCAAAGGAACTGAAGCTTTCTTT. This translates into CASSPKGTEAFF.

Comment on this clonotype: A read error is possible here, since a much larger clone lies one base away. The V call is TRBV29-1, the J call TRBJ2-3, with a possible D match to TRBD2 (5 bases). Germline lookup yields CDR1 SQVTM and CDR2 ANQGSEA. V was cut by 5 bases and J by 4 bases, with 10 bases left in between. The CDR3 loop spans 12 amino acids. CDR3: CSVQRHADTQYF. CDR3 nucleotide sequence: TGCAGCGTTCAGCGGCACGCAGATACGCAGTATTTT.

This chain links TRBV11-2 with TRBJ2-1, with D maybe TRBD2 (6 bases). V lost 1 base and J 8 bases, leaving 18 bases between the germline ends. CDR3 size: 16 residues. Germline CDR1 reads SGHAT; CDR2 reads FQNNGV. The CDR3: CASSLAVAGRGDEQFF. The CDR3 nucleotides read TGTGCCAGCAGCTTAGCTGTGGCCGGGAGAGGGGATGAGCAGTTCTTC.

This clonotype has more than one count but fewer than ten. The chain joins TRBV7-3 to TRBJ1-1, with D hard to call. Deletions cut 3 bases from V and 4 bases from J, with 9 bases between. The CDR3 loop spans 13 amino acids. Per germline, CDR1 SGHTA and CDR2 FQGTGA. CDR3 sequence (DNA): TGTGCCAGCAGCTTTAGCGTAAGCACTGAAGCTTTCTTT. Translating gives CASSFSVSTEAFF.

This clonotype appeared a few times. The rearrangement links TRBV30 to TRBJ1-2; weak D call: TRBD1 (5 bases). The germline gives CDR1 GTSNPN, CDR2 SVGIG (reference sequence). This CDR3 comprises 12 residues. V was trimmed by 3 bases and J by 7 bases, leaving 12 bases between them. In DNA form, the CDR3 reads TGTGCCTGGAGAGGGGAAATATCTGGCTACACCTTC. Translating gives CAWRGEISGYTF.

V gene TRBV30 combines with J gene TRBJ2-1, with TRBD2 as a possible D gene (5 bases). V lost 4 bases, J lost 9 bases, and 16 bases lay in between. The CDR3 has 13 residues. Germline assignment: CDR1 GTSNPN and CDR2 SVGIG (reference sequence). Here the CDR3 reads CAWTKRSRGEQFF. In nucleotides, the CDR3 is TGTGCCTGGACCAAGCGGTCCCGGGGTGAGCAGTTCTTC.

The table lists this clonotype with a few counts. A read error is possible here, since a much larger clone lies one base away. J is TRBJ2-5 and V is TRBV9, with D tentatively TRBD2 (6 bases). The CDR3 has 14 residues. Trimming cost V 0 bases and J 2 bases, with 8 bases left between them. Germline assignment: CDR1 SGDLS and CDR2 YYNGEE. CDR3 amino acids: CASSVGTTQETQYF. The CDR3 DNA reads TGTGCCAGCAGCGTAGGGACTACTCAAGAGACCCAGTACTTC.

This chain joins TRBV19 and TRBJ2-3; D is unclear. V lost 3 bases and J lost 0, with 7 bases in between. Germline V gene data show CDR1 as LNHDA and CDR2 as SQIVND (reference sequence). The CDR3 runs 14 residues. CDR3 loop: CASSMWGSTDTQYF. CDR3 in DNA: TGTGCCAGTAGTATGTGGGGTAGCACAGATACGCAGTATTTT.

A note on this clonotype: The final CDR3 position lacks the conserved phenylalanine or tryptophan, pointing to a likely read error. The chain has TRBV20-1 and TRBJ1-1; D possibly corresponds to TRBD1 (6 bases). CDR3 length: 15 residues. V shed 6 bases and J shed 1 base, with 18 bases lying between them. CDR1 is DFQATT and CDR2 is SNEGSKA in the germline V gene (reference sequence). This CDR3 reads CSARRTGGQNTEAFI. The CDR3 nucleotides are TGCAGTGCCCGTCGGACGGGGGGCCAGAACACTGAAGCTTTCATT.

Note on this clonotype: A much larger clone is a single base away; this may be a read error. This chain connects TRBV4-1 to TRBJ2-1, with unresolved D. The CDR3 length is 21 residues. Per germline, CDR1 MGHRA and CDR2 YSYEKL. Trimming cost V 2 bases and J 2 bases, with 28 bases left between them. The CDR3 loop reads CASSQSPLQQPSLITYNEQFF. The CDR3 region has the DNA TGCGCCAGCAGCCAAAGTCCCCTACAGCAACCAAGCCTCATCACCTACAATGAGCAGTTCTTC.